The clone carrying this T cell receptor beta chain showed up just a few times. Germline-derived CDR1 and CDR2 are SGHAT and FQNNGV. The CDR3 loop spans 13 amino acids. Trimming left V 1 base short and J 5 bases short, with 8 bases between. These data come from a study of blood T cell repertoires in COVID-19. Study-level background: COVID-19 samples collected from the United States, Italy and Spain covered acute and convalescent phases. PBMCs, B-cell-depleted T cells, or T cells provided the cDNA or gDNA that made up the material.

As handled by the study authors: Cell counts per sample came from amplifying reference gene primers. Clones were sequenced by immunoSEQ multiplex PCR, and TCRdb holds only the in-frame ones, with some missing. V and J calls and clone size follow that table, whereas D and trimming were derived from the DNA. Among around 150,000 clones listed, approximately 80% were seen once. The gene calls are TRBV11-2 and TRBJ1-2, with D maybe TRBD1 (5 bases). Material for sequencing was peripheral blood. The source of this sequence is a woman aged 80 or over in a cohort sampled during active or convalescent COVID-19. DNA of the CDR3: TGTGCCAGCAGCTTAGTTCGGGGGTATGGCTACACCTTC. The encoded protein is CASSLVRGYGYTF.